This T cell receptor (beta chain) was identified during a study of CD8 T cells in Susac syndrome. The count of this clonotype is one. Negative isolation was used for CD8+ and CD4+ T cells and FACS enrichment for TEMRA cells. The authors reverse transcribed roughly 0.5 to 1 ug RNA with random hexamers. The immunoSEQ assay covered 54 Vbeta and 13 Jbeta segments for CDR3. TCRdb used MiXCR to reprocess the immunoSEQ multiplex PCR reads, holding one entry per CDR3 protein. The sample contains about 70,000 distinct CDR3 sequences, roughly 94% of which appear only once. The junction had 10 bases not matched to a gene; V was cut back by 4 bases and J by 0 bases. This CDR3 has 17 amino acids. Germline V lookup: CDR1 SGDLS, CDR2 YYNGEE.

The chain is built from TRBV9 and TRBJ2-1, with 7 bases lining up with TRBD1. Sequenced material: CD8+ T cells from PBMCs. The receptor was derived from a human donor in good health. The CDR3 DNA sequence: TGTGCCAGCAGCTCTTATACAGGGGCCCCCTCCTACAATGAGCAGTTCTTC. Its protein product is CASSSYTGAPSYNEQFF.